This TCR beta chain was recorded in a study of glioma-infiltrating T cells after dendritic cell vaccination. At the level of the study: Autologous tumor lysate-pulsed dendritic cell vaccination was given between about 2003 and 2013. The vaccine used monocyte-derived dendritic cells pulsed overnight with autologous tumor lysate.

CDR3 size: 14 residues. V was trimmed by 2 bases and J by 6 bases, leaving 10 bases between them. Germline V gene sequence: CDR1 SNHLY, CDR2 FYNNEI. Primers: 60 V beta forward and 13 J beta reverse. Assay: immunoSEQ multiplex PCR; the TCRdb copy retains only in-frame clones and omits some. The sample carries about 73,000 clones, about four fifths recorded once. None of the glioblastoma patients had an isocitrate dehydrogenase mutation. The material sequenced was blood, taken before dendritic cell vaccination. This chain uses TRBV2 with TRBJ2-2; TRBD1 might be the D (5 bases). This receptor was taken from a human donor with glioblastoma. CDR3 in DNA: TGTGCCAGCAGTGAAATAAGGGGTTCCGGGGAGCTGTTTTTT. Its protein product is CASSEIRGSGELFF.